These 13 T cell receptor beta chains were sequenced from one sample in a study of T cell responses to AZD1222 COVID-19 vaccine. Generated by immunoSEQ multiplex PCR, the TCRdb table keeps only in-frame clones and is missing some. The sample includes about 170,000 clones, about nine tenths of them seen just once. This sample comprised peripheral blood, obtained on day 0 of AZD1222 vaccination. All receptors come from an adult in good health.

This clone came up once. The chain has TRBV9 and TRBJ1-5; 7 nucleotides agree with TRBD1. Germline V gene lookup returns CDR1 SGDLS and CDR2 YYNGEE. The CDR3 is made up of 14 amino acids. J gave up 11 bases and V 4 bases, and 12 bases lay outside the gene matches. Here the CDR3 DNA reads TGTGCCAGCAGCTCGACAGGGAGGAGCGGGTCCCAGCATTTT. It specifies CASSSTGRSGSQHF.

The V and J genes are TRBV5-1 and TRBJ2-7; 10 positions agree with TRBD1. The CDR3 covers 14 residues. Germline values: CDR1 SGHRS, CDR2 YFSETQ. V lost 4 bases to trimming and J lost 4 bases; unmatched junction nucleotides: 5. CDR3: CASSPGTGEYEQYF. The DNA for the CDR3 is TGCGCCAGCAGCCCCGGGACAGGGGAATACGAGCAGTACTTC.

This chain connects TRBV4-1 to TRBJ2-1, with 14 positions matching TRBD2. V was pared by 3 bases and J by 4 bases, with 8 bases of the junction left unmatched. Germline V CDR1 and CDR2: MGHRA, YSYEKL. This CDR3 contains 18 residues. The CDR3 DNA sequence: TGCGCCAGCAGCCATCTTGGACTAGCGGGGGGCAGGTACAATGAGCAGTTCTTC. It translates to CASSHLGLAGGRYNEQFF.

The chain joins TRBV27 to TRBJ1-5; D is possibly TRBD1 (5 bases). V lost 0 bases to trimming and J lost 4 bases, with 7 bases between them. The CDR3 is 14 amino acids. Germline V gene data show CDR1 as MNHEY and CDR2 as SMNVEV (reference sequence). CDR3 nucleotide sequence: TGTGCCAGCAGTTTATCTGGGGGGAATCAGCCCCAGCATTTT. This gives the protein CASSLSGGNQPQHF.

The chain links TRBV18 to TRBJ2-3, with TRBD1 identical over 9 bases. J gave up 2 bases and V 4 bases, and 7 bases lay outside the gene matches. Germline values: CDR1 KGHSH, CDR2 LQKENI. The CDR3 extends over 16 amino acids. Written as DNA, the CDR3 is TGTGCCAGCTCACTCCGACAGGGGGGAAACACAGATACGCAGTATTTT. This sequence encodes CASSLRQGGNTDTQYF.

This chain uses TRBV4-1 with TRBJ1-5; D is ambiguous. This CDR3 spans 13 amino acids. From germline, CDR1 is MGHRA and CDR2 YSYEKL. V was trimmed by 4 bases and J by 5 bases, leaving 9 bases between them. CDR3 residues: CASSPEPHQPQHF. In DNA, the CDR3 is TGCGCCAGCAGCCCAGAACCTCATCAGCCCCAGCATTTT.

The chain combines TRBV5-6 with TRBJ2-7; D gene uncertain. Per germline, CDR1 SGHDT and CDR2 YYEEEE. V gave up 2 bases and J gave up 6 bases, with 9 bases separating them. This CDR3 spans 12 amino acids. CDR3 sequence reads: CASSFLGFEQYF. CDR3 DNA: TGTGCCAGCAGCTTCTTAGGTTTCGAGCAGTACTTC.

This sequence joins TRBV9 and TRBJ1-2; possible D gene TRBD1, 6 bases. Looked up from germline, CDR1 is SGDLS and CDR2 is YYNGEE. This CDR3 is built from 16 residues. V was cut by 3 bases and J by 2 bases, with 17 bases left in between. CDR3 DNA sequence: TGTGCCAGCAGCGCCCCAACAGGGTCCGTAAACTATGGCTACACCTTC. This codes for CASSAPTGSVNYGYTF.

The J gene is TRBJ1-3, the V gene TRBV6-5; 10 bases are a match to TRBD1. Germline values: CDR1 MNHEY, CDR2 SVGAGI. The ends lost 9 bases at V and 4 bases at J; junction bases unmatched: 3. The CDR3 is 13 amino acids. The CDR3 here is CASDRGQGNTIYF. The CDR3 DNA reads TGTGCCAGTGACAGGGGGCAAGGAAACACCATATATTTT.

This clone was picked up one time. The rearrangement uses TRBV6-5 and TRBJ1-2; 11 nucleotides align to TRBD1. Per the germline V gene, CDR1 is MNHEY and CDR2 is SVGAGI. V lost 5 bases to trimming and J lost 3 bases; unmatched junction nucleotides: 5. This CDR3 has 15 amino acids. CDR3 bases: TGTGCCAGCAGTAAACCGGGACAGGGGGACTATGGCTACACCTTC. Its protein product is CASSKPGQGDYGYTF.

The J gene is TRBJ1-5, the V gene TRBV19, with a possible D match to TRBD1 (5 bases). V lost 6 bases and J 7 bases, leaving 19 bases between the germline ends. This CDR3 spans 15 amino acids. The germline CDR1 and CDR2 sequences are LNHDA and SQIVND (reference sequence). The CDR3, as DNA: TGTGCCAGTAGCTTTCAGGGCGGGGTAGGGCAGCCCCAGCATTTT. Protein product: CASSFQGGVGQPQHF.

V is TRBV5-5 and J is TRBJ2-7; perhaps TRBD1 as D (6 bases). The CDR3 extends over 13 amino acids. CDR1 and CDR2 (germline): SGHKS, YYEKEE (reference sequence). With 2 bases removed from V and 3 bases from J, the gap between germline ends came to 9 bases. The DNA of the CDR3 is TGTGCCAGCAGCTTCGGCAGGGGCTACGAGCAGTACTTC. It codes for CASSFGRGYEQYF.

CDR3 sequence: CASSLGVRARFF. The CDR3 DNA sequence: TGTGCCAGCAGTTTAGGGGTCAGGGCGCGGTTCTTC. This rearrangement joins TRBV12-3 or TRBV12-4 to TRBJ2-1; tentatively, D is TRBD1 (5 bases). The CDR3 has 12 residues. Trimming cost V 1 base and J 15 bases, with 13 bases left between them.